The text below deals with one T cell receptor beta chain. What it binds is unknown. This record comes from a study of T cell responses to AZD1222 COVID-19 vaccine. Study results and caveats: White British ancestry dominated among donors, who included more females, and clonal diversity was possibly underestimated. Among spike-specific TCRs, nearly half reportedly target unmutated variant regions. Samples come after the peak T cell response, not at day 14.

Assay used: immunoSEQ multiplex PCR; TCRdb lists only in-frame clones, some missing. The sample lists 110,000 to 150,000 clones, 90% to 95% seen once, with approximately 12% in the top ten. CDR3 length: 14 amino acids. With V trimmed by 10 bases and J by 1 base, 7 bases remained unmatched. Germline V gene sequence: CDR1 SGHTA, CDR2 FQGNSA. The genes are TRBV7-2 and TRBJ2-7; 10 bases match TRBD1. The input for sequencing was peripheral blood, taken after recovery from COVID-19. The clonotype originates from an adult who had recovered from COVID-19. CDR3 coding DNA: TGTGCCACAAAGACAGGGGGCTTTTCCTACGAGCAGTACTTC. Encoded protein: CATKTGGFSYEQYF.